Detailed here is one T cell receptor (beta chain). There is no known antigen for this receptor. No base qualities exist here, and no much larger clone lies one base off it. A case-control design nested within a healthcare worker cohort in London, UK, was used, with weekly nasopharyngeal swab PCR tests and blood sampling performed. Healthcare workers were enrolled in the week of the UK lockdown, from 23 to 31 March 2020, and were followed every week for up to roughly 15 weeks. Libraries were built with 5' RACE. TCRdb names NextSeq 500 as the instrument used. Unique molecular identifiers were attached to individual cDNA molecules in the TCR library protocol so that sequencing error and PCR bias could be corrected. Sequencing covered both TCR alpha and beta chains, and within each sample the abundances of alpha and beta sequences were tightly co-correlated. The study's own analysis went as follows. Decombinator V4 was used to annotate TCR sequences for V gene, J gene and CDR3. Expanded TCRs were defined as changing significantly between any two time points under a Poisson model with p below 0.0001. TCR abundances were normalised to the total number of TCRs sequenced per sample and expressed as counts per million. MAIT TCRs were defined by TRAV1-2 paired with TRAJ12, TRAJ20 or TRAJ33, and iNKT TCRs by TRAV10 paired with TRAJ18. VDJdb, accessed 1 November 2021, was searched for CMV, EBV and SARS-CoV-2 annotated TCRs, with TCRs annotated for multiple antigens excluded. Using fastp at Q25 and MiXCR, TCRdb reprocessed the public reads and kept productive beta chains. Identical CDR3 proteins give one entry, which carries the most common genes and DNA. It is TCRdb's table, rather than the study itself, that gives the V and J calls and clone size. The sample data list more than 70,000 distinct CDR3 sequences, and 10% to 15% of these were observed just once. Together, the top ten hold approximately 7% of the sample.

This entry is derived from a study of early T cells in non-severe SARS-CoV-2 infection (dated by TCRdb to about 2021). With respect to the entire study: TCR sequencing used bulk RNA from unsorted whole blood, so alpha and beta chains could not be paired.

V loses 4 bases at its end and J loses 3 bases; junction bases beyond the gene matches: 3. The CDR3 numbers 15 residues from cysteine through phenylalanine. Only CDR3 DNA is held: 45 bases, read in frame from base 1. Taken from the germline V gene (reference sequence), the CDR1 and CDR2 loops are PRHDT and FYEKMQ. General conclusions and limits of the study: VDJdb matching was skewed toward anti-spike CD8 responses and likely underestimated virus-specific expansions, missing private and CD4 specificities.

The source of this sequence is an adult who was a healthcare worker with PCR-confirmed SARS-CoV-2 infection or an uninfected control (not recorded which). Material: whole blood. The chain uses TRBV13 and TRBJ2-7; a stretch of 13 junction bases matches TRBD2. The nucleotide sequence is TGTGCCAGCAGCTGGGGGACTAGCGGGATCTACGAGCAGTACTTC. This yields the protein CASSWGTSGIYEQYF.